This TCR beta chain was recovered during a study of blood T cell repertoires in COVID-19. At the level of the study: Acute and convalescent COVID-19 samples came from the United States, Italy and Spain. T cells, B-cell-depleted T cells, or PBMCs supplied cDNA or gDNA.

The germline V gene encodes CDR1 MGHRA and CDR2 YSYEKL. V was pared by 0 bases and J by 7 bases, with 16 bases between. The CDR3 is 15 amino acids. Original methodology: Counts of nucleated cells, estimated from reference gene primer amplification, were obtained. Method: immunoSEQ multiplex PCR; TCRdb's copy keeps in-frame clones and lacks some. Clonal size and the V and J genes are those of that table, whereas D and trimming came from the DNA. This sample carries fewer than 250,000 clones, about four fifths of them seen once, and the ten largest clones take about 7.4%. The TCR was taken from a woman aged 45-65 years with acute or convalescent COVID-19. Sequencing input: peripheral blood. The chain has TRBV4-1 and TRBJ2-7; D is possibly TRBD1 (6 bases). The CDR3 spells CASSQDSNRAREQYF. The CDR3 DNA reads TGCGCCAGCAGCCAAGATTCAAACAGGGCAAGGGAGCAGTACTTC.